Each of the 15 T cell receptor beta chains below was sequenced from the same sample in a study of radiotherapy plus CTLA-4 blockade in lung cancer. Profiled with immunoSEQ multiplex PCR; TCRdb holds only in-frame clones, not every one. Counted here are 85,000 to 90,000 clones, about 88% occurring once; the ten biggest clones make up 16%. This material consisted of peripheral blood, taken from a patient treated with radiotherapy plus ipilimumab. These receptors were taken from a human donor with non-small cell lung cancer that progressed on radiotherapy plus ipilimumab.

V and J are TRBV18 and TRBJ2-1, with 11 bases aligning to TRBD2. Germline CDR1 is KGHSH and CDR2 is LQKENI. The length of the CDR3 is 16 residues. Germline trimming cut 5 bases from V and 7 bases from J; bases unmatched to any gene: 10. The CDR3 region has the DNA TGTGCCAGCTCATCAGTAGCGGGGGGGCCAGTGAATGAGCAGTTCTTC. This encodes CASSSVAGGPVNEQFF.

The V and J genes are TRBV25-1 and TRBJ2-3; D gene ambiguous. Germline V lookup: CDR1 MGHDK, CDR2 SYGVNS. The CDR3 loop spans 13 amino acids. V was cut by 3 bases and J by 5 bases, with 9 bases left in between. CDR3 protein: CASSERLGDTQYF. Here the CDR3 DNA reads TGTGCCAGCAGTGAGAGGTTGGGAGATACGCAGTATTTT.

The J gene is TRBJ2-3, the V gene TRBV10-3, with TRBD2 matching over 12 bases. The germline CDR1 and CDR2 sequences are ENHRY and SYGVKD. Germline trimming cut 2 bases from V and 3 bases from J; bases unmatched to any gene: 0. The CDR3 is 15 residues long. The CDR3 DNA is TGTGCCATCAGTGAGGGACTAGCGGGAACAGATACGCAGTATTTT. Its protein product is CAISEGLAGTDTQYF.

CDR3 in amino acids: CASTSGVRNEQFF. As DNA, the CDR3 is TGTGCCAGCACCTCAGGGGTTAGGAATGAGCAGTTCTTC. The chain employs TRBV28 and TRBJ2-1, with a possible D match to TRBD1 (6 bases). Trimming removed 7 bases at V and 7 bases at J, with 14 bases between. The CDR3 is 13 residues long. Germline V gives CDR1 MDHEN, CDR2 SYDVKM. Full variable domain (remainder filled in from reference TRBV28 and TRBJ2-1): DVKVTQSSRYLVKRTGEKVFLECVQDMDHENMFWYRQDPGLGLRLIYFSYDVKMKEKGDIPEGYSVSREKKERFSLILESASTNQTSMYLCASTSGVRNEQFFGPGTRLTVL.

This clone was picked up one time. The V call is TRBV15, the J call TRBJ2-2; 9 positions agree with TRBD1. From germline, CDR1 is LNHNV and CDR2 YYDKDF (reference sequence). V dropped 2 bases and J dropped 7; count of bases not matched to a gene: 8. The CDR3 runs 16 residues. The CDR3 DNA is TGTGCCACCAGCAGATATGGGGGACAGGGAGGCGGGGAGCTGTTTTTT. It yields the protein CATSRYGGQGGGELFF.

The J gene is TRBJ2-1, the V gene TRBV2, with 11 bases matching TRBD2. V gave up 6 bases and J gave up 0 bases; unmatched junction bases: 7. This CDR3 has 17 amino acids. Germline-derived CDR1 and CDR2 are SNHLY and FYNNEI. The CDR3 DNA reads as TGTGCCAGCAGACAGACTAGCGGGGTTTTCTCCTACAATGAGCAGTTCTTC. Protein sequence: CASRQTSGVFSYNEQFF.

V is TRBV19 and J is TRBJ2-1; D gene ambiguous. CDR3 length: 15 residues. Deletions cut 7 bases from V and 0 bases from J, with 13 bases between. Germline V gives CDR1 LNHDA, CDR2 SQIVND (reference sequence). The CDR3 region has the DNA TGTGCCAGTACGTCAGGATTTTCCTCCTACAATGAGCAGTTCTTC. It encodes CASTSGFSSYNEQFF. The variable domain in full, with the rest retrieved from reference TRBV19 and TRBJ2-1, is DGGITQSPKYLFRKEGQNVTLSCEQNLNHDAMYWYRQDPGQGLRLIYYSQIVNDFQKGDIAEGYSVSREKKESFPLTVTSAQKNPTAFYLCASTSGFSSYNEQFFGPGTRLTVL.

This clone was seen a handful of times. CDR3 residues: CASRDSYEQYF. The CDR3, as DNA: TGTGCCAGCAGGGACAGCTACGAGCAGTACTTC. The chain combines TRBV6-1 with TRBJ2-7; possible D gene TRBD1, 6 bases. Trimming shortened V by 6 bases and J by 3 bases, and 6 bases separated the two germline ends. The CDR3 is 11 amino acids. CDR1 and CDR2 (germline): MNHNS, SASEGT.

CDR3 protein: CASSYSRVRPATGELFF. The DNA of the CDR3 is TGTGCCAGCAGTTACTCAAGAGTACGGCCCGCCACCGGGGAGCTGTTTTTT. The chain uses TRBV6-7 and TRBJ2-2; D call uncertain. TRBV6-7 is an ORF; its function is uncertain. The V and J ends lost 0 bases and 4 bases respectively, with 15 bases between them. This CDR3 has 17 residues.

This chain joins TRBV27 and TRBJ2-7, with TRBD1 as a possible D gene (5 bases). The CDR3 runs to 12 residues. Germline assignment: CDR1 MNHEY and CDR2 SMNVEV (reference sequence). The ends were cut back, 6 bases at V and 7 bases at J, with 13 bases in the middle. CDR3 nucleotide sequence: TGTGCCAGCAGCAACAGGTTCGGGGAGCAGTACTTC. Protein product: CASSNRFGEQYF.

The V call is TRBV19, the J call TRBJ2-1; D uncertain. Germline V lookup: CDR1 LNHDA, CDR2 SQIVND (reference sequence). This CDR3 comprises 13 residues. The V and J ends lost 6 bases and 9 bases respectively, with 15 bases between them. The CDR3 here is CASRTRPVGEQFF. The CDR3 DNA is TGTGCCAGTAGAACTCGCCCGGTCGGTGAGCAGTTCTTC.

The rearrangement joins TRBV27 to TRBJ2-6; D is ambiguous. CDR3 size: 15 residues. Trimming cost V 4 bases and J 0 bases, with 7 bases left between them. The V gene's germline CDR1 is MNHEY and CDR2 SMNVEV (reference sequence). CDR3 amino acids: CASSSDGSGANVLTF. The DNA for the CDR3 is TGTGCCAGCAGTTCCGACGGCTCTGGGGCCAACGTCCTGACTTTC.

In its sample, this clone was seen once. This chain connects TRBV6-5 to TRBJ2-1; TRBD1 matches at 11 bases. With 2 bases clipped from V and 5 bases from J, the junction kept 2 bases outside the gene matches. The CDR3 is 15 residues long. Looked up from germline, CDR1 is MNHEY and CDR2 is SVGAGI. The CDR3 region is CASSYGTGGNNEQFF. The CDR3 nucleotides read TGTGCCAGCAGTTACGGGACAGGGGGGAACAATGAGCAGTTCTTC.

As DNA, the CDR3 is TGTGCCAGCAGCTTAATGGTGGGAGGGCCGAGCACCGGGGAGCTGTTTTTT. Translation gives CASSLMVGGPSTGELFF. The genes are TRBV11-3 and TRBJ2-2; 7 bases agree with TRBD2. The CDR3 extends over 17 amino acids. V lost 2 bases and J lost 4; bases outside the gene matches: 10. Germline V lookup: CDR1 SGHNT, CDR2 YENEEA.

This chain joins TRBV27 and TRBJ2-6; D is unresolved. V was clipped by 2 bases and J by 3 bases, with 8 bases between them. This CDR3 is 15 amino acids long. The germline CDR1 and CDR2 sequences are MNHEY and SMNVEV (reference sequence). The CDR3 loop is CASSLLGNGANVLTF. Written as DNA, the CDR3 is TGTGCCAGCAGTTTACTAGGGAATGGGGCCAACGTCCTGACTTTC.